A selection of T cell receptor beta chains follows, all from one sample in a study of T cell repertoires in cytomegalovirus infection. The antigens for these receptors are not known. In TCRdb, the reads were re-called with MiXCR into one record per CDR3 protein. The sample includes around 58,000 distinct CDR3 sequences, 20% of them seen just once. Specimen: CD8+ T cells from cultured PBMCs, collected from culture after CMV antigen stimulation. These receptor sequences come from a human donor in good health (CMV status not recorded). Some clones in this sample may be carry-over from other donors' samples. CDR3s include the opening cysteine and the closing phenylalanine or tryptophan. The D gene is left open where the match is weak. Not all rows give a size; the values are once, few, many and, for expanded clones, a class.

CASSPRGTGYEQYF,TGTGCCAGCAGCCCGCGGGGGACAGGCTACGAGCAGTACTTC,few,TRBJ2-7,TRBV7-2,-
CAISDPGLANDEQFF,TGTGCCATCAGCGACCCGGGACTAGCTAACGATGAGCAGTTCTTC,-,TRBJ2-1,TRBV10-3,TRBD2
CASSLTISDTQYF,TGTGCCAGCAGCTTAACCATTTCGGATACGCAGTATTTT,few,TRBJ2-3,TRBV7-6,-
CASSLKVGGNTEAFF,TGTGCCAGCAGCCTAAAGGTGGGCGGGAACACTGAAGCTTTCTTT,-,TRBJ1-1,TRBV7-2,-
CASSLGVTGGRFFNEQFF,TGTGCCAGCAGCCTGGGGGTGACCGGCGGGAGATTTTTCAATGAGCAGTTCTTC,few,TRBJ2-1,TRBV7-9,TRBD2
CASSLFPGNPEAFF,TGTGCCAGCAGCTTATTTCCAGGGAACCCTGAAGCTTTCTTT,-,TRBJ1-1,TRBV7-6,-
CASSSGGLDDTQYF,TGTGCCAGCAGCTCGGGGGGCCTAGATGATACGCAGTATTTT,few,TRBJ2-3,TRBV7-9,-
CASSEDLAGITDTQYF,TGTGCCAGCAGTGAAGATCTAGCGGGGATCACAGATACGCAGTATTTT,-,TRBJ2-3,TRBV6-1,TRBD2
CASSPVESWSYEQYF,TGCGCCAGCAGCCCAGTAGAGTCGTGGTCCTACGAGCAGTACTTC,few,TRBJ2-7,TRBV4-1,-
CASIGDRAENTIYF,TGTGCCAGCATTGGGGACAGGGCGGAAAACACCATATATTTT,few,TRBJ1-3,TRBV12-3/TRBV12-4,TRBD1
CSVPRTLGGGYTF,TGCAGCGTTCCGCGGACTCTGGGCGGTGGCTACACCTTC,-,TRBJ1-2,TRBV29-1,-
CASLFVFNQPQHF,TGTGCCAGTCTCTTTGTTTTCAATCAGCCCCAGCATTTT,few,TRBJ1-5,TRBV2,-
CASLKGGGDHTDTQYF,TGTGCCAGCCTTAAGGGAGGCGGGGACCACACAGATACGCAGTATTTT,-,TRBJ2-3,TRBV4-2,-
CASWDTSYNEQFF,TGTGCCAGCTGGGACACTTCCTACAATGAGCAGTTCTTC,few,TRBJ2-1,TRBV27,-
CASSLEVNTEAFF,TGTGCCAGCAGCTTAGAGGTGAACACTGAAGCTTTCTTT,-,TRBJ1-1,TRBV7-8,-
CAISGGSGGTGRGSPLHF,TGTGCCATCAGTGGTGGTTCCGGGGGGACAGGACGGGGTTCACCCCTCCACTTT,few,TRBJ1-6,TRBV10-3,TRBD1
CASRRSGAYEQYF,TGTGCCAGCAGACGAAGCGGGGCCTACGAGCAGTACTTC,-,TRBJ2-7,TRBV12-3/TRBV12-4,TRBD2
CASSNTTPSGNTIYF,TGTGCCAGCAGTAACACAACACCCTCTGGAAACACCATATATTTT,once,TRBJ1-3,TRBV12-3/TRBV12-4,-
CASSPTFIPSYEQYF,TGTGCCAGCAGCCCTACCTTTATACCCTCCTACGAGCAGTACTTC,-,TRBJ2-7,TRBV13,-
CASSYLDRGYYGYTF,TGTGCCAGTAGCTACCTGGACAGGGGTTACTATGGCTACACCTTC,-,TRBJ1-2,TRBV19,TRBD1
CASSSGSNTGELFF,TGTGCCAGCAGTTCAGGGTCTAACACCGGGGAGCTGTTTTTT,-,TRBJ2-2,TRBV27,-
CAWRGGRGFNTEAFF,TGTGCCTGGAGGGGAGGGCGAGGATTCAACACTGAAGCTTTCTTT,-,TRBJ1-1,TRBV30,-
CASTPSAGYGYTF,TGCGCCAGCACCCCTAGCGCGGGCTATGGCTACACCTTC,few,TRBJ1-2,TRBV4-1,-
CAISLRGDRESLGYTF,TGTGCCATCAGTTTAAGGGGGGACAGGGAATCGCTTGGCTACACCTTC,-,TRBJ1-2,TRBV10-3,TRBD1
CASKRDRGYSPLHF,TGTGCCAGCAAGAGGGACAGGGGTTATTCACCCCTCCACTTT,few,TRBJ1-6,TRBV27,TRBD1
CASSLGSGGWNTEAFF,TGTGCCAGCAGCTTAGGATCAGGGGGATGGAACACTGAAGCTTTCTTT,-,TRBJ1-1,TRBV7-2,TRBD1
CASCQGSLDTQYF,TGTGCCAGCTGTCAGGGGTCCCTGGATACGCAGTATTTT,-,TRBJ2-3,TRBV13,-
CASSFGGQGAYNEQFF,TGTGCCAGCAGTTTCGGGGGACAGGGTGCCTACAATGAGCAGTTCTTC,few,TRBJ2-1,TRBV12-3/TRBV12-4,TRBD1
CASSSGTASNQPQHF,TGTGCCAGCAGCTCCGGGACAGCCAGCAATCAGCCCCAGCATTTT,few,TRBJ1-5,TRBV7-2,TRBD1
CASSFRDRGFDEQYF,TGTGCCAGCAGCTTCCGGGACAGGGGGTTCGACGAGCAGTACTTC,few,TRBJ2-7,TRBV7-2,TRBD1
CASSLGRGWASGANVLTF,TGTGCCAGCAGTTTAGGGCGGGGCTGGGCATCTGGGGCCAACGTCCTGACTTTC,-,TRBJ2-6,TRBV12-3/TRBV12-4,-
CASSPRTGAYEQYF,TGTGCCAGCAGCCCTCGGACAGGAGCCTACGAGCAGTACTTC,few,TRBJ2-7,TRBV7-6,TRBD1
CASSFGTGGYTF,TGTGCCAGCAGCTTCGGGACCGGTGGCTACACCTTC,-,TRBJ1-2,TRBV7-2,-
CASSLVQGSLAYNSPLHF,TGTGCCAGCAGCTTAGTGCAGGGCTCGCTCGCTTATAATTCACCCCTCCACTTT,-,TRBJ1-6,TRBV11-2,-
CASSPLGGPLHF,TGTGCCAGCAGCCCGCTGGGAGGACCCCTCCACTTT,few,TRBJ1-6,TRBV7-2,-
CASAQGAVNEQFF,TGCGCCAGCGCGCAGGGGGCGGTCAATGAGCAGTTCTTC,few,TRBJ2-1,TRBV4-1,TRBD1
CATSSEAAPSYEQYF,TGTGCCACCAGCAGCGAGGCGGCCCCTTCCTACGAGCAGTACTTC,few,TRBJ2-7,TRBV15,-
CASKADSPYEQYF,TGCGCCAGCAAGGCAGACTCTCCTTACGAGCAGTACTTC,-,TRBJ2-7,TRBV5-1,-
CASSPAPSRATGELFF,TGTGCCAGCAGCCCCGCCCCTTCTCGGGCCACCGGGGAGCTGTTTTTT,few,TRBJ2-2,TRBV7-2,-
CASSLDNYGYTF,TGTGCCAGCAGCTTAGACAACTATGGCTACACCTTC,-,TRBJ1-2,TRBV11-2,-
CASSLEGYSGGASGAYEQYF,TGTGCCAGCAGCTTGGAGGGCTATAGCGGGGGGGCGTCTGGAGCCTACGAGCAGTACTTC,few,TRBJ2-7,TRBV5-6,TRBD2
CASSPLGDTEAFF,TGTGCCAGCAGCCCTTTAGGGGACACTGAAGCTTTCTTT,few,TRBJ1-1,TRBV7-9,-
CASSPPDNTYEQYF,TGTGCCAGCAGTCCACCTGACAACACCTACGAGCAGTACTTC,-,TRBJ2-7,TRBV12-3/TRBV12-4,-
CASSRWTDSNQPQHF,TGTGCCAGCAGCCGATGGACAGATAGCAATCAGCCCCAGCATTTT,-,TRBJ1-5,TRBV5-6,-
CAISQPGQSGNEAFF,TGTGCCATCAGTCAACCGGGTCAGTCGGGGAATGAAGCTTTCTTT,many,TRBJ1-1,TRBV10-3,-
CASSSPRGETNTEAFF,TGTGCCAGCAGCTCTCCAAGGGGGGAAACGAACACTGAAGCTTTCTTT,few,TRBJ1-1,TRBV7-6,-
CASGPGQGGYNEQFF,TGTGCTAGTGGTCCCGGACAGGGAGGATACAATGAGCAGTTCTTC,few,TRBJ2-1,TRBV12-5,TRBD1
CASTLSARWKRGRTGFF,TGTGCCAGCACCCTCTCAGCTAGGTGGAAGCGGGGGCGTACGGGTTTCTTC,-,TRBJ2-1,TRBV7-2,TRBD2
CASSLYPGADTQYF,TGTGCCAGCAGTTTATATCCGGGGGCGGATACGCAGTATTTT,few,TRBJ2-3,TRBV27,-
CASSITPAGSSEDSYEQYF,TGTGCCAGCAGCATAACTCCGGCCGGGTCCTCGGAGGACTCCTACGAGCAGTACTTC,-,TRBJ2-7,TRBV6-1,-
CSGRDRGQQGKAFF,TGCAGTGGGAGAGATCGGGGGCAACAGGGAAAAGCTTTCTTT,-,TRBJ1-1,TRBV20-1,-
CASSAPGLFSEQYF,TGTGCCAGCAGTGCCCCGGGACTCTTTAGCGAGCAGTACTTC,few,TRBJ2-7,TRBV25-1,-
CASSLASDTQYF,TGTGCCAGCAGCTTAGCGTCAGATACGCAGTATTTT,-,TRBJ2-3,TRBV7-2,-
CASSTGTGSAEQYF,TGTGCCAGCAGCACCGGGACAGGGTCCGCCGAGCAGTACTTC,many,TRBJ2-7,TRBV7-6,TRBD1
CATSGPGAEAFF,TGTGCCACCTCCGGCCCAGGCGCTGAAGCTTTCTTT,few,TRBJ1-1,TRBV11-2,-
CASSLVGGPEKLFF,TGTGCCAGCAGCTTAGTCGGAGGCCCTGAAAAACTGTTTTTT,-,TRBJ1-4,TRBV7-8,-
CASSPPGSSTDTQYF,TGTGCCAGCAGCCCCCCGGGATCTAGCACAGATACGCAGTATTTT,-,TRBJ2-3,TRBV7-9,-
CASSTNPGLDTDTQYF,TGTGCCAGCAGCACCAATCCGGGACTAGACACAGATACGCAGTATTTT,few,TRBJ2-3,TRBV7-9,TRBD2
CASSLTGATEAFF,TGTGCCAGCAGCTTGACAGGTGCCACTGAAGCTTTCTTT,-,TRBJ1-1,TRBV7-6,-
CASSATGTPSYTF,TGTGCCAGTAGTGCGACCGGGACACCAAGCTACACCTTC,few,TRBJ1-2,TRBV19,-